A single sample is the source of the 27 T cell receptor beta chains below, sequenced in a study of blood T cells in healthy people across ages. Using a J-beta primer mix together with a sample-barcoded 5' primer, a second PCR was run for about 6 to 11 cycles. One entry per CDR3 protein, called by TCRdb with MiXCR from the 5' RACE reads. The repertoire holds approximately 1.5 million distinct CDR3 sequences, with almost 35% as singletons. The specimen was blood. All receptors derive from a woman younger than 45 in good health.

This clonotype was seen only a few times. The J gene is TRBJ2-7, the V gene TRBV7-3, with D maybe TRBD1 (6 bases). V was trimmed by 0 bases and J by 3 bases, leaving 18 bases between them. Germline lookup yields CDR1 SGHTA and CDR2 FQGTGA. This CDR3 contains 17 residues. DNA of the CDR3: TGTGCCAGCAGCTTAACTAGCGTCGGACAGAGCCGCTACGAGCAGTACTTC. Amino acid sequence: CASSLTSVGQSRYEQYF.

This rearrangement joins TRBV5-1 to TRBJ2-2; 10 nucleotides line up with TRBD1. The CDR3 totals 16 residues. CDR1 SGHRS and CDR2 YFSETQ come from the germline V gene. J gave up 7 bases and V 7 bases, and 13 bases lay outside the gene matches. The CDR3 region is CASFFSGTGVVGELFF. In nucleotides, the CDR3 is TGCGCCAGCTTTTTTTCCGGGACAGGGGTCGTCGGGGAGCTGTTTTTT.

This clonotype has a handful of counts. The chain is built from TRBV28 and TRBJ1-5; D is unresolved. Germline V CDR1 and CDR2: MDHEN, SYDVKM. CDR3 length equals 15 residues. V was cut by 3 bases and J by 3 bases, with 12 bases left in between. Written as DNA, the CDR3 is TGTGCCAGCAGTTTGGGGTATTGGGACAATCAGCCCCAGCATTTT. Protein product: CASSLGYWDNQPQHF.

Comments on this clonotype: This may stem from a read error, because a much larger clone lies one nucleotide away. The CDR3 sequence is CASSWDRDYEQYF. The CDR3 nucleotides are TGTGCCAGCAGTTGGGACAGGGACTACGAGCAGTACTTC. V gene TRBV2 combines with J gene TRBJ2-7, with 9 bases identical to TRBD1. The CDR3 spans 13 residues. The germline V gene has CDR1 SNHLY and CDR2 FYNNEI. V lost 5 bases, J lost 3 bases, and 2 bases stayed unmatched.

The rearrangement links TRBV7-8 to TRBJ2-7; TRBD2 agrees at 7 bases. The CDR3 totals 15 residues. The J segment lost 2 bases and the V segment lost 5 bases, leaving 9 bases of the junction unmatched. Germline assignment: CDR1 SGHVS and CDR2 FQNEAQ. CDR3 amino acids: CASSPGEGRAYEQYF. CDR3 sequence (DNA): TGTGCCAGCAGCCCGGGGGAGGGTAGGGCCTACGAGCAGTACTTC.

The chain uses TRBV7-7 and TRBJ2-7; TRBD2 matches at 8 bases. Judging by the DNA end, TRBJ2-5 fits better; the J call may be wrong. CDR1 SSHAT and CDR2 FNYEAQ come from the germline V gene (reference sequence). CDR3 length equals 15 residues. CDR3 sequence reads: CASSFGAGDGETQYF. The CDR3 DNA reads TGTGCCAGCAGCTTCGGAGCGGGGGACGGAGAGACCCAGTACTTC.

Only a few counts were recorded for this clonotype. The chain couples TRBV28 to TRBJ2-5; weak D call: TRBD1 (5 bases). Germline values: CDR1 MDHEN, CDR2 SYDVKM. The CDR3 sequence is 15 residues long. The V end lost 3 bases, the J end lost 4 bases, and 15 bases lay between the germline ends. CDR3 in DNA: TGTGCCAGCAGTTTTCTGGGGCGACCGGGAGAGACCCAGTACTTC. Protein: CASSFLGRPGETQYF.

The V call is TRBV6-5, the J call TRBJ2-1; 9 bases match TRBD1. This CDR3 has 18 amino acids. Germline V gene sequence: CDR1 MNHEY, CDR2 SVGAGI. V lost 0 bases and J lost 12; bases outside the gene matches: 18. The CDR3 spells CASSYSVLGQGPPRGQFF. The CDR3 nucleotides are TGTGCCAGCAGTTACTCCGTCCTGGGACAGGGCCCTCCCCGTGGGCAGTTCTTC.

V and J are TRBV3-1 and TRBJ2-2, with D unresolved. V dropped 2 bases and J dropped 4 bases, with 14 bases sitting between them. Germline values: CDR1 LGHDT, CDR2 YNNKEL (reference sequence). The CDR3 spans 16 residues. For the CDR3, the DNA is TGTGCCAGCAGCCAAAGACCAATAAGGGCCACCGGGGAGCTGTTTTTT. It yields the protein CASSQRPIRATGELFF.

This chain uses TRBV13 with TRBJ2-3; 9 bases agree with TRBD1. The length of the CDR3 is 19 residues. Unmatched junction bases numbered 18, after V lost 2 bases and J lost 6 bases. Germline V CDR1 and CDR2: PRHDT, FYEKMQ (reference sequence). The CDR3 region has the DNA TGTGCCAGCAGCTTAAGCTGGACAGGGGTGGATCCCGGGCCGGATACGCAGTATTTT. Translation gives CASSLSWTGVDPGPDTQYF.

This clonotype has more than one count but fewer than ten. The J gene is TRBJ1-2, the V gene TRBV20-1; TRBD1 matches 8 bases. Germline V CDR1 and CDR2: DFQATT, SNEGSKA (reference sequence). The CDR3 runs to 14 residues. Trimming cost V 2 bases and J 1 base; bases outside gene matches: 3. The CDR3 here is CSARPGQVNYGYTF. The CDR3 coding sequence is TGCAGTGCTAGACCGGGACAGGTTAACTATGGCTACACCTTC.

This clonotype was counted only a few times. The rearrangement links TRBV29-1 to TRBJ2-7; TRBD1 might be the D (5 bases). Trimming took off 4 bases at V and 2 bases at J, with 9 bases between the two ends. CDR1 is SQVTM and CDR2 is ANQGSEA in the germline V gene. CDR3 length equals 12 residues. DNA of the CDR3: TGCAGCGTTGTAGCAGGGACCTACGAGCAGTACTTC. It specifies CSVVAGTYEQYF.

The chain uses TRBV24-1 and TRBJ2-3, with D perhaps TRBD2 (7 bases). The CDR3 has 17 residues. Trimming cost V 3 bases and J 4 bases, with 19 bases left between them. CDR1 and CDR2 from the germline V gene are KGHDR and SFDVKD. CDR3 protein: CATSDRGTRGVPDTQYF. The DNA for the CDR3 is TGTGCCACCAGTGATAGGGGGACACGGGGGGTCCCAGATACGCAGTATTTT.

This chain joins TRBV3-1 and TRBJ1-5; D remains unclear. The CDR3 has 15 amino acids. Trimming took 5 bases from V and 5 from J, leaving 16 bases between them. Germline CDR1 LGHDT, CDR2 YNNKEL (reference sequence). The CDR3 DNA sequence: TGTGCCAGCAGCGCGAACCGGGAAGGCCATCAGCCCCAGCATTTT. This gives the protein CASSANREGHQPQHF. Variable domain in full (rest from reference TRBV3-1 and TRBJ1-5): DTAVSQTPKYLVTQMGNDKSIKCEQNLGHDTMYWYKQDSKKFLKIMFSYNNKELIINETVPNRFSPKSPDKAHLNLHINSLELGDSAVYFCASSANREGHQPQHFGDGTRLSIL.

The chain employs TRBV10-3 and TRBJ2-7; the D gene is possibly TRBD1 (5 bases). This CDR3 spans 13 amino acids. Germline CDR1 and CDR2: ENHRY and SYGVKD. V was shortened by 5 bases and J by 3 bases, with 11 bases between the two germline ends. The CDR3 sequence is CAISFDRHYEQYF. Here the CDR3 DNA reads TGTGCCATCAGTTTCGACAGACACTACGAGCAGTACTTC.

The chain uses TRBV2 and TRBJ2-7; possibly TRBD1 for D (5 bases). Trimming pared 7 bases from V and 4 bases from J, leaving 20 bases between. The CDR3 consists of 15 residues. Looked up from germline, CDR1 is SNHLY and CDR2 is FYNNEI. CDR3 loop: CASKEGAQVPYEQYF. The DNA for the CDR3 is TGTGCCAGCAAAGAAGGGGCCCAGGTTCCATACGAGCAGTACTTC.

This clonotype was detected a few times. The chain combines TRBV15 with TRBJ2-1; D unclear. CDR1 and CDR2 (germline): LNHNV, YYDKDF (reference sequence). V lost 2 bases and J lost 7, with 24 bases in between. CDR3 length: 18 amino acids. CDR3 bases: TGTGCCACCAGCAGACAAGGAAAATCCGGAGCCCCTGGGAATGAGCAGTTCTTC. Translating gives CATSRQGKSGAPGNEQFF.

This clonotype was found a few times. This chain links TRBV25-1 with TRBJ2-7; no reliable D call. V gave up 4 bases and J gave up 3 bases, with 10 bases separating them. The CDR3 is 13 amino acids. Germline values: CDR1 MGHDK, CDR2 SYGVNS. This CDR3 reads CASSGTWGYEQYF. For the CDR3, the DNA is TGTGCCAGCAGTGGCACCTGGGGCTACGAGCAGTACTTC.

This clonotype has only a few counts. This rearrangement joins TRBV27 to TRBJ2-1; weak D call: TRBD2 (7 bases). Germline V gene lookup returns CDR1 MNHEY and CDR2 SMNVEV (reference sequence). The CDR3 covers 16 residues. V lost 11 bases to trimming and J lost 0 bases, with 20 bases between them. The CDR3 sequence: CAASGVGGPSYNEQFF. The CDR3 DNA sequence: TGTGCCGCGAGCGGGGTGGGGGGGCCCTCCTACAATGAGCAGTTCTTC.

The CDR3 DNA follows: TGTGCCAGCAGTTTTGGGGCGTGGGTTACTAGCGGGAGCGGGGCAGATACGCAGTATTTT. This translates into CASSFGAWVTSGSGADTQYF. The rearrangement links TRBV27 to TRBJ2-3, with 11 bases aligning to TRBD2. In germline, CDR1 is MNHEY, CDR2 SMNVEV (reference sequence). V was clipped by 3 bases and J by 4 bases; unmatched bases: 18. The CDR3 sequence is 20 residues long.

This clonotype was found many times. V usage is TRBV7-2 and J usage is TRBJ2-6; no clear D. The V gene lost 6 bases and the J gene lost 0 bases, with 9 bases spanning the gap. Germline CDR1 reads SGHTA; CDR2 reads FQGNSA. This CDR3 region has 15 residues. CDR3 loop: CASSLRDSGANVLTF. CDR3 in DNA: TGTGCCAGCAGTTTAAGGGACTCTGGGGCCAACGTCCTGACTTTC. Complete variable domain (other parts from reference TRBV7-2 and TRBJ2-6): GAGVSQSPSNKVTEKGKDVELRCDPISGHTALYWYRQSLGQGLEFLIYFQGNSAPDKSGLPSDRFSAERTGGSVSTLTIQRTQQEDSAVYLCASSLRDSGANVLTFGAGSRLTVL.

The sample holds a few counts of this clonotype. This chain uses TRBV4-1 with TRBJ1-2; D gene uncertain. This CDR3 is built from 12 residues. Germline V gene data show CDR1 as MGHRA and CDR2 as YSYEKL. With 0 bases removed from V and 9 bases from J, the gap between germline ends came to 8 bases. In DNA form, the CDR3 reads TGCGCCAGCAGCCAAGATCTGAGGCGCTACACCTTC. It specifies CASSQDLRRYTF.

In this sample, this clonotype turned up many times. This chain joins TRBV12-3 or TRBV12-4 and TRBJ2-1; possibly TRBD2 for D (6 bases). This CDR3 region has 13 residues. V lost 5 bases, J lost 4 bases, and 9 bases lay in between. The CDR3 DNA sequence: TGTGCCAGCAGTCCTAGCGTGTACAATGAGCAGTTCTTC. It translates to CASSPSVYNEQFF.

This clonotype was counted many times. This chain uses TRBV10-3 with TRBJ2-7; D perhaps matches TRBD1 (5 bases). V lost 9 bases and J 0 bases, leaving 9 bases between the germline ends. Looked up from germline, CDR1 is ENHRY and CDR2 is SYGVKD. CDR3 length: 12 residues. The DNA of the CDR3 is TGTGCCATACGGACATTCTCCTACGAGCAGTACTTC. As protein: CAIRTFSYEQYF.

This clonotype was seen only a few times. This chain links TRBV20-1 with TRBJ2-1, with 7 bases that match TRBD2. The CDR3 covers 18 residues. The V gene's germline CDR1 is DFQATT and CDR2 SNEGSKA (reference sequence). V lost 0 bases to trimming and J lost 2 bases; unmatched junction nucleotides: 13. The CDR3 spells CSARDRGVLAGAYNEQFF. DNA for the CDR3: TGCAGTGCTAGAGATCGCGGCGTTTTGGCGGGGGCCTACAATGAGCAGTTCTTC.

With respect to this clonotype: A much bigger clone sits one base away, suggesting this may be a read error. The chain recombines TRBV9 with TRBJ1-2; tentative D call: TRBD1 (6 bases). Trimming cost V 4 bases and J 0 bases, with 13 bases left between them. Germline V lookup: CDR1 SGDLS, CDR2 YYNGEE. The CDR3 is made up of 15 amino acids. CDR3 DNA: TGTGCCAGCAGCCCTACGGACAGAGCTAACTATGGCTACACCTTC. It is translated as CASSPTDRANYGYTF.

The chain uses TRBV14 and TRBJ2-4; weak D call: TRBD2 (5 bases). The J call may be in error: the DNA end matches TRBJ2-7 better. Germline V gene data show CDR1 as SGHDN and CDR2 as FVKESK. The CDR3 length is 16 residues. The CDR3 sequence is CASSLRSRLNHYEQYF. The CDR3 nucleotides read TGTGCCAGCAGCCTAAGGAGCAGACTAAACCACTACGAGCAGTACTTC.